This is a list of T cell receptor beta chains from one sample in a study of blood T cells in healthy people across ages. TCRdb fed the 5' RACE reads into MiXCR, producing one record per CDR3 protein. The data contain 650,000 to 1,000,000 distinct CDR3 sequences, roughly 34% of them seen just once; the ten biggest clones take up about an eighth. What was sequenced was blood. The receptors here all came from a man younger than 35 in good health. Both conserved end residues are part of each CDR3. Only some rows state a clone size, as once, few, many or a class for expanded clones.

V	J	length	size	CDR3
TRBV4-2	TRBJ1-3	16	NA	CASSQVVRGGGNTIYF
TRBV7-2	TRBJ1-3	16	NA	CASTGDGRSPGNTIYF
TRBV10-3	TRBJ2-3	17	NA	CAISDSGAGGITDTQYF
TRBV6-5	TRBJ2-2	14	many	CASSLQQLTGELFF
TRBV12-3/TRBV12-4	TRBJ2-3	14	many	CASTAHVSTDTQYF
TRBV12-3/TRBV12-4	TRBJ1-2	13	NA	CASCPAGSYGYTF
TRBV6-5	TRBJ2-7	15	NA	CASSYSRLDPYEQYF
TRBV28	TRBJ2-7	14	few	CASSHGTGSYEQYF
TRBV10-3	TRBJ1-2	17	few	CAIRLGWDPRRDYGYTF
TRBV29-1	TRBJ2-5	12	NA	CSVGRGQETQYF
TRBV7-8	TRBJ1-2	14	NA	CASSLAPGLYGYTF
TRBV12-3/TRBV12-4	TRBJ1-1	13	few	CASGMTAATEAFF
TRBV3-1	TRBJ2-5	14	few	CASSQDTGTETQYF
TRBV12-3/TRBV12-4	TRBJ2-1	11	NA	CASSANNEQFF
TRBV6-2/TRBV6-3	TRBJ2-5	13	many	CASSYFAEETQYF
TRBV6-4	TRBJ2-3	14	few	CASSPAGRGDTQYF
TRBV12-3/TRBV12-4	TRBJ1-2	13	few	CASRTPGGDGYTF
TRBV7-2	TRBJ1-1	17	NA	CASSPAYSGTTNTEAFF
TRBV5-1	TRBJ2-7	14	many	CASSPRDLSYEQYF
TRBV7-6	TRBJ2-1	19	few	CASSQARDSSAKRGNEQFF
TRBV29-1	TRBJ1-5	13	many	CSAGRLLNQPQHF
TRBV18	TRBJ2-7	13	NA	CASSPSDSREQYF
TRBV27	TRBJ2-7	14	few	CASSLISRRTEQYF
TRBV20-1	TRBJ1-1	12	many	CSAAPPQGAAFF
TRBV3-1	TRBJ2-1	16	NA	CASSARVVGRGNEQFF
TRBV3-1	TRBJ1-1	14	NA	CASSQGSPPEGAFF
TRBV4-2	TRBJ1-1	14	NA	CASSQVGAVGEAFF
TRBV20-1	TRBJ1-1	12	NA	CSASKPNTEAFF
TRBV6-5	TRBJ1-1	13	NA	CASSDADRPEAFF
TRBV10-3	TRBJ2-3	14	NA	CAISLGGGTDTQYF
TRBV24-1	TRBJ2-5	15	few	CATSDFTSPQETQYF
TRBV28	TRBJ1-2	12	few	CASSSPGGGYTF
TRBV20-1	TRBJ1-5	14	NA	CSARDSQGSQPQHF
TRBV20-1	TRBJ2-1	11	NA	CSARNDFEQFF
TRBV2	TRBJ1-2	11	NA	CASNVFYGYTF
TRBV5-1	TRBJ2-1	15	NA	CASSSGGASYNEQFF
TRBV25-1	TRBJ1-2	14	NA	CASSELGYMDGYTF
TRBV24-1	TRBJ1-1	15	NA	CATSDAGKLSTEAFF
TRBV6-5	TRBJ1-2	16	few	CASRRAPGGTIYGYTF
TRBV20-1	TRBJ1-5	16	few	CSARDLYEGTNQPQHF
TRBV5-4	TRBJ1-6	15	few	CASSLAQGPNSPLHF
TRBV7-2	TRBJ2-3	15	NA	CASSLRRERTDTQYF